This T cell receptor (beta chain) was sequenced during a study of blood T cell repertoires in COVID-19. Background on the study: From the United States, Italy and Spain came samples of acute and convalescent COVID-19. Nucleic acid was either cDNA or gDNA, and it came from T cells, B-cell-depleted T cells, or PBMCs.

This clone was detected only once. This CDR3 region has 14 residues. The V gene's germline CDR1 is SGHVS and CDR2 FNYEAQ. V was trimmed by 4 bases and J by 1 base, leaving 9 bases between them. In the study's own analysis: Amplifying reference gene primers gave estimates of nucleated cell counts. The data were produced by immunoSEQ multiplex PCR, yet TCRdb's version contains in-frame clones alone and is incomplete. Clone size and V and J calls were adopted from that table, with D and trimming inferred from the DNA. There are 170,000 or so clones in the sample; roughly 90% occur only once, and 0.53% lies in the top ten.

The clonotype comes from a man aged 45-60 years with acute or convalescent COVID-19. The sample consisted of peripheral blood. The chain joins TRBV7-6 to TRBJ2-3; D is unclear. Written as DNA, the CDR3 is TGTGCCAGCAGCTCCTACCTGGGCACAGATACGCAGTATTTT. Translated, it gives CASSSYLGTDTQYF.